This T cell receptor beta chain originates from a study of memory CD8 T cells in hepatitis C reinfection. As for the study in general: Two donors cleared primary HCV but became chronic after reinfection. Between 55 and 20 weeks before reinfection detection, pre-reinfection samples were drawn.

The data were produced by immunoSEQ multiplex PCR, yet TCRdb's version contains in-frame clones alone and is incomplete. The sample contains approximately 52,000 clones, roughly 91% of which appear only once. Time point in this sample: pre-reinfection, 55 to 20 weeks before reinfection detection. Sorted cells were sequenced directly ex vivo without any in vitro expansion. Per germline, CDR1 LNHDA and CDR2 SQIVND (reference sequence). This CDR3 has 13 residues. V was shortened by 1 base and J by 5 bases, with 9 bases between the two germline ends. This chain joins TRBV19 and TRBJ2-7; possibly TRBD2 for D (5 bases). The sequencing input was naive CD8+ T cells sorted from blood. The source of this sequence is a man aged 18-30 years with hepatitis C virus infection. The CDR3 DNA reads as TGTGCCAGTAGTATAGCTAGCTTCCACGAGCAGTACTTC. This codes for CASSIASFHEQYF.